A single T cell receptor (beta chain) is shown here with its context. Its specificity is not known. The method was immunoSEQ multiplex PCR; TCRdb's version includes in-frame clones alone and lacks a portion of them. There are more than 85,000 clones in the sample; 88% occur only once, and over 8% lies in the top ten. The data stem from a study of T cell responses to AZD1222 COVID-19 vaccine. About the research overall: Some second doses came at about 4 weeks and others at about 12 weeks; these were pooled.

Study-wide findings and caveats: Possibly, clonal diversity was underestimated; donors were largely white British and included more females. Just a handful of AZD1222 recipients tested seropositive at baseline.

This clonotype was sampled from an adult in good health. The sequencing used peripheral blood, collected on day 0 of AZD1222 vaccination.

This CDR3 reads CASSVTGGSGETQYF. CDR3 DNA: TGTGCCAGTAGTGTGACAGGGGGAAGCGGAGAGACCCAGTACTTC. The chain couples TRBV19 to TRBJ2-5; TRBD1 matches at 9 bases. The CDR3 sequence is 15 residues long. Germline trimming cut 5 bases from V and 4 bases from J; bases unmatched to any gene: 8. Germline V CDR1 and CDR2: LNHDA, SQIVND (reference sequence).